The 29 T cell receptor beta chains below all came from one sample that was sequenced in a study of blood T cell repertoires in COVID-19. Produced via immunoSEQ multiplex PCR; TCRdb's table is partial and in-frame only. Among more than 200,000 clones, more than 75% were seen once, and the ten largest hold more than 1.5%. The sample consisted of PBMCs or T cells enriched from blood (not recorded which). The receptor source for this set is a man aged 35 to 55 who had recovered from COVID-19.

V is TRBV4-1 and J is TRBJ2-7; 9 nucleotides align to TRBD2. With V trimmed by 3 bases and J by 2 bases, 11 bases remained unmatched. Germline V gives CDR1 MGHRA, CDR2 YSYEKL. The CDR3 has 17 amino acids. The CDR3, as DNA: TGCGCCAGCAGCCACCCCACCTTAGCGGGAGACCCCTACGAGCAGTACTTC. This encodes CASSHPTLAGDPYEQYF.

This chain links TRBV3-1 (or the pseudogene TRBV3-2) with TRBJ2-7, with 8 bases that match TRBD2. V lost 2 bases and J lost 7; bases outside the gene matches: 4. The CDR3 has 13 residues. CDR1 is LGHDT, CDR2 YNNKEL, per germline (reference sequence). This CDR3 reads CASSQLAGREQYF. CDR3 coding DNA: TGTGCCAGCAGCCAATTAGCGGGGCGAGAGCAGTACTTC.

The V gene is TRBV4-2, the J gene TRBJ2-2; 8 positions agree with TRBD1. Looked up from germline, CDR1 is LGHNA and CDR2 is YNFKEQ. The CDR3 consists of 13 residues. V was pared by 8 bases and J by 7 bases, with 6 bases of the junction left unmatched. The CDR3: CASRTGTVGELFF. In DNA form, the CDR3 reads TGTGCCAGCCGGACAGGGACCGTCGGGGAGCTGTTTTTT.

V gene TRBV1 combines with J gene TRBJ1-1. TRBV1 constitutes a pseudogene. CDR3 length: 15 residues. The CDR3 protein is CTSSQDTGWITEAFF. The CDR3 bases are TGCACCAGCAGCCAAGACACGGGTTGGATCACTGAAGCTTTCTTT.

CDR3 in amino acids: CASRPPHTDRPGPKETQYF. CDR3 DNA: TGTGCCAGCAGGCCCCCCCATACGGACAGGCCCGGTCCAAAAGAGACCCAGTACTTC. V gene TRBV14 combines with J gene TRBJ2-5; 7 bases are shared with TRBD1. V was pared by 6 bases and J by 3 bases, with 22 bases of the junction left unmatched. From germline, CDR1 is SGHDN and CDR2 FVKESK. This CDR3 spans 19 amino acids.

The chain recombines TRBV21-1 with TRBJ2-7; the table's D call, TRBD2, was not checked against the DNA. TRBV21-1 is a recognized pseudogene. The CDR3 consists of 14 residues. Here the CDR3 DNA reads TGTGCCAGCAGCGACCTCCGGGGTCCCTACGAGCAGTACTTC. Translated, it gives CASSDLRGPYEQYF.

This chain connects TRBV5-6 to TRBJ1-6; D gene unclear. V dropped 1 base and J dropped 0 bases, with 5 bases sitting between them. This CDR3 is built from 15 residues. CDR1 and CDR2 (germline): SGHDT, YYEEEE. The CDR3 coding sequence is TGTGCCAGCAGCTTGTGGAGCTCCTATAATTCACCCCTCCACTTT. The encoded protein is CASSLWSSYNSPLHF.

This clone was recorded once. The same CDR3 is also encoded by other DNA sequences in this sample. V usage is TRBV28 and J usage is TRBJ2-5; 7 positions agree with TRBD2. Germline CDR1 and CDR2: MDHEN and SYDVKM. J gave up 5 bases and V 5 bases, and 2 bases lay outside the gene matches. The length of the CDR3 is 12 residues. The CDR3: CASSQGGETQYF. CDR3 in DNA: TGTGCCAGCAGTCAGGGAGGGGAGACCCAGTACTTC.

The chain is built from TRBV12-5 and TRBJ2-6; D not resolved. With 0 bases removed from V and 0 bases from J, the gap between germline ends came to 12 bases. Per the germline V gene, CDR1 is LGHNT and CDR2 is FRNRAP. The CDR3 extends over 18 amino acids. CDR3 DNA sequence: TGTGCTAGTGGTTTGGTACGAGTCAGGCCCTCTGGGGCCAACGTCCTGACTTTC. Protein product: CASGLVRVRPSGANVLTF.

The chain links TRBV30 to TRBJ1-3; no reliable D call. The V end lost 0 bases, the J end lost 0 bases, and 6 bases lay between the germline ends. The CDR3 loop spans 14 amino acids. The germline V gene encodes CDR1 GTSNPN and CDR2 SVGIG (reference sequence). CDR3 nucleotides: TGTGCCTGGAGTGTGTCCTACTCTGGAAACACCATATATTTT. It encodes CAWSVSYSGNTIYF.

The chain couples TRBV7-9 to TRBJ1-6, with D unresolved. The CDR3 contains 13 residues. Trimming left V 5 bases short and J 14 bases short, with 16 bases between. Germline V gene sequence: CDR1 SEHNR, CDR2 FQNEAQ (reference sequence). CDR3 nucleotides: TGTGCCAGCAGCCCCCCTGAAGGAGCGTCCCTCCACTTT. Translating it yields CASSPPEGASLHF. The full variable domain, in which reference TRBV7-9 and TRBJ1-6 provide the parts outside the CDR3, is DTGVSQNPRHKITKRGQNVTFRCDPISEHNRLYWYRQTLGQGPEFLTYFQNEAQLEKSRLLSDRFSAERPKGSFSTLEIQRTEQGDSAMYLCASSPPEGASLHFGNGTRLTVT.

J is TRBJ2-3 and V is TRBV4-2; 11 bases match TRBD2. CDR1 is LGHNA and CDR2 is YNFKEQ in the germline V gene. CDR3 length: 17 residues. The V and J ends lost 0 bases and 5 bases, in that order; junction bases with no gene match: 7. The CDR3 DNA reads TGTGCCAGCAGCCAAGAGGGGACTAGCGGAAACCTAGATACGCAGTATTTT. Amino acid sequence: CASSQEGTSGNLDTQYF.

The CDR3 sequence is CASSQDLSGSYEQYF. DNA for the CDR3: TGTGCCAGCAGCCAAGATCTGAGCGGGAGTTACGAGCAGTACTTC. The J gene is TRBJ2-7, the V gene TRBV3-1 (or the pseudogene TRBV3-2); 8 nucleotides align to TRBD2. Looked up from germline, CDR1 is LGHDT and CDR2 is YNNKEL (reference sequence). The CDR3 sequence is 15 residues long. The J segment lost 4 bases and the V segment lost 0 bases, leaving 5 bases of the junction unmatched.

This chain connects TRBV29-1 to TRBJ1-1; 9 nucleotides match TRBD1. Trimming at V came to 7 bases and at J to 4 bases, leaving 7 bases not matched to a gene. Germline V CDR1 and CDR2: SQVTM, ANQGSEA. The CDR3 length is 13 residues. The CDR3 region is CSAWTGAATEAFF. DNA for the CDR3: TGCAGCGCCTGGACAGGGGCTGCCACTGAAGCTTTCTTT.

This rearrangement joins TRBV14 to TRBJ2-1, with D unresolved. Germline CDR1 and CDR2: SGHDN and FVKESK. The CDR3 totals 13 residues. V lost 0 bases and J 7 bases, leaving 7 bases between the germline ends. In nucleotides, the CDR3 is TGTGCCAGCAGCCAAGATGTCCTTAATGAGCAGTTCTTC. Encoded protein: CASSQDVLNEQFF.

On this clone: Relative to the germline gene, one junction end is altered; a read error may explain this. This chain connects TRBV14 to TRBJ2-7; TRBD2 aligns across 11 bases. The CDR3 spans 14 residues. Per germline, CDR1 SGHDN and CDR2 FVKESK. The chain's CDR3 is CASSQAGSSGRSRF. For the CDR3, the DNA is TGTGCCAGCAGCCAAGCCGGATCTAGCGGGAGGAGTCGGTTC.

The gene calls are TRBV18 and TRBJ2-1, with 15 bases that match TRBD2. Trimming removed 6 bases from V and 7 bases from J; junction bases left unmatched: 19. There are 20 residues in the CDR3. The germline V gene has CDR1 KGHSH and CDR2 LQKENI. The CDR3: CASSGVRTSGGAVMQNEQFF. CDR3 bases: TGTGCCAGCTCCGGGGTACGGACTAGCGGGGGGGCCGTGATGCAAAATGAGCAGTTCTTC.

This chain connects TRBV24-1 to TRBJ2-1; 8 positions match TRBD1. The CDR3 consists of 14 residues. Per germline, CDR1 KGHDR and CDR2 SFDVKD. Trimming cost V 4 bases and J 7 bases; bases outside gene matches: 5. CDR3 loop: CATSDRQGTNEQFF. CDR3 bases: TGTGCCACCAGTGACCGACAGGGGACAAATGAGCAGTTCTTC.

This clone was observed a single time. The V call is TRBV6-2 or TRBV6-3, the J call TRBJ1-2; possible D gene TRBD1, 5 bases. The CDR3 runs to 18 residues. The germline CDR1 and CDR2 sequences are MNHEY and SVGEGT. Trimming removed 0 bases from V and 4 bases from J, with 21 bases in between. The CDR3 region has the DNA TGTGCCAGCAGTTACTCGATATTGGGGCGGCGTAGTACCTATGGCTACACCTTC. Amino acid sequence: CASSYSILGRRSTYGYTF.

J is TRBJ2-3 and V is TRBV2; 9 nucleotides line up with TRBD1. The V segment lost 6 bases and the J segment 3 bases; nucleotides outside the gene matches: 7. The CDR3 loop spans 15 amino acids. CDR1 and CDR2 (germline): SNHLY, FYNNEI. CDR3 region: CASSVNRGRTDTQYF. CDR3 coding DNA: TGTGCCAGCAGCGTAAACAGGGGGCGAACAGATACGCAGTATTTT.

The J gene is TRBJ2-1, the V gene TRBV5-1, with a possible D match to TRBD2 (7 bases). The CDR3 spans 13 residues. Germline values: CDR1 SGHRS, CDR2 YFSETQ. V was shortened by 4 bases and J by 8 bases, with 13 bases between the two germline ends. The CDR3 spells CASSPGGGHEQFF. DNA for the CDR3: TGCGCCAGCAGCCCGGGGGGCGGGCATGAGCAGTTCTTC.

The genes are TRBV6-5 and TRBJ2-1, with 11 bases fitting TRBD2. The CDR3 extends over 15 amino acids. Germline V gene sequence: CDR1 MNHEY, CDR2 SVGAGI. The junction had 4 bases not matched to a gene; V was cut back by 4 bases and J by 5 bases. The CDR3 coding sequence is TGTGCCAGCAGTTTCTCGACTAGCGGGGACAATGAGCAGTTCTTC. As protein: CASSFSTSGDNEQFF.

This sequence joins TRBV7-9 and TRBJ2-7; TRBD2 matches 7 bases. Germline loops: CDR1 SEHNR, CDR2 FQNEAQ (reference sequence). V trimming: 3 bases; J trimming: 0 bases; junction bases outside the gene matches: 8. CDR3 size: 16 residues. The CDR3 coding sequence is TGTGCCAGCAGCTTTCCACTGGGGAGGGGCTCCTACGAGCAGTACTTC. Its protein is CASSFPLGRGSYEQYF.

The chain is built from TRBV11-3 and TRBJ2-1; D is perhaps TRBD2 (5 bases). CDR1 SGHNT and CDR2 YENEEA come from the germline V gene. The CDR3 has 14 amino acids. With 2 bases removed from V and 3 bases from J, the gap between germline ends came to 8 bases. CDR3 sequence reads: CASSLYGNYNEQFF. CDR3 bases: TGTGCCAGCAGCTTATACGGGAACTACAATGAGCAGTTCTTC. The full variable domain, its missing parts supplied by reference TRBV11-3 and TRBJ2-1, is EAGVVQSPRYKIIEKKQPVAFWCNPISGHNTLYWYLQNLGQGPELLIRYENEEAVDDSQLPKDRFSAERLKGVDSTLKIQPAELGDSAVYLCASSLYGNYNEQFFGPGTRLTVL.

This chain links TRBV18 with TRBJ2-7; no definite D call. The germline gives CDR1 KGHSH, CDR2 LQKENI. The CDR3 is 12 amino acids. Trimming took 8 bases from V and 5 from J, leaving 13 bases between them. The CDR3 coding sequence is TGTGCCAGCGTAGCAGATGAGGACGAGCAGTACTTC. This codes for CASVADEDEQYF.

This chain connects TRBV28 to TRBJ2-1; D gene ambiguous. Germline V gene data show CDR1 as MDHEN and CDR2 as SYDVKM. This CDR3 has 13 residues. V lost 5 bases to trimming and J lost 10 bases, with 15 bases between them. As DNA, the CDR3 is TGTGCCAGCAGTCCACCCTGGGCCTTGGAGCAGTTCTTC. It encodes CASSPPWALEQFF. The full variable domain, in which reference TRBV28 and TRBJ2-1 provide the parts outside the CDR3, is DVKVTQSSRYLVKRTGEKVFLECVQDMDHENMFWYRQDPGLGLRLIYFSYDVKMKEKGDIPEGYSVSREKKERFSLILESASTNQTSMYLCASSPPWALEQFFGPGTRLTVL.

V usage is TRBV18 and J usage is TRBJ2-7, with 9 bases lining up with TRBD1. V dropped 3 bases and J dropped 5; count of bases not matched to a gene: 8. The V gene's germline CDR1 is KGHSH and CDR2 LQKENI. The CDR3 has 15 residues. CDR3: CASSPPGQGIHEQYF. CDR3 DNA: TGTGCCAGCTCACCTCCGGGACAGGGTATCCACGAGCAGTACTTC.

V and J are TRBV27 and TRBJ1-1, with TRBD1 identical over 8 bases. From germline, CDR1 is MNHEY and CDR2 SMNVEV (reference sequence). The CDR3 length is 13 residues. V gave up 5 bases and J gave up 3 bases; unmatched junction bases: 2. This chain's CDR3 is CASSKTGDTEAFF. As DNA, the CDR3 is TGTGCCAGCAGTAAGACAGGGGACACTGAAGCTTTCTTT.

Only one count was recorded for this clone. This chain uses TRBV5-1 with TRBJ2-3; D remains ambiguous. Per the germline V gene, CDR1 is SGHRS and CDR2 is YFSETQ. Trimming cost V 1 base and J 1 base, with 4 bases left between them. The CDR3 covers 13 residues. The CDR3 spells CASSLQGTDTQYF. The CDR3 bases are TGCGCCAGCAGCTTGCAGGGCACAGATACGCAGTATTTT.